This passage covers 18 T cell receptor beta chains from one sample sequenced in a study of blood T cell repertoires in COVID-19. Here immunoSEQ multiplex PCR was the method, and the copy in TCRdb shows in-frame clones only, minus some. The repertoire holds under 300,000 clones, around nine tenths seen once, with around 3.2% in the top ten. The sample taken for sequencing was PBMCs or T cells enriched from blood (not recorded which). These receptors all come from a woman aged 40 to 55 who had been exposed to COVID-19.

The J gene is TRBJ1-2, the V gene TRBV28, with D possibly being TRBD1 (6 bases). CDR1 is MDHEN, CDR2 SYDVKM, per germline. V shed 6 bases and J shed 8 bases, with 31 bases lying between them. The CDR3 is made up of 18 amino acids. The CDR3 bases are TGTGCCAGCAGCCAAGTAGGTTTCTCGAACAGGGATTGGCGCGGCTACACCTTC. Translating it yields CASSQVGFSNRDWRGYTF.

There are a few counts of this clone. This chain uses TRBV19 with TRBJ1-1; maybe TRBD1 (5 bases). Trimming shortened V by 7 bases and J by 1 base, and 16 bases separated the two germline ends. Per the germline V gene, CDR1 is LNHDA and CDR2 is SQIVND (reference sequence). The CDR3 length is 15 residues. CDR3 in DNA: TGTGCCAGTATAAAAGGGGAAGCATGGAACACTGAAGCTTTCTTT. Translation gives CASIKGEAWNTEAFF.

This chain joins TRBV9 and TRBJ1-2; D is unresolved. With 0 bases removed from V and 8 bases from J, the gap between germline ends came to 11 bases. This CDR3 contains 13 residues. CDR1 and CDR2 (germline): SGDLS, YYNGEE. CDR3 sequence (DNA): TGTGCCAGCAGCGTAGCGACGGAGGGCGGCTACACCTTC. Protein: CASSVATEGGYTF.

J is TRBJ2-3 and V is TRBV3-1 (or the pseudogene TRBV3-2); a possible D gene is TRBD2 (6 bases). The length of the CDR3 is 15 residues. Trimming pared 4 bases from V and 0 bases from J, leaving 11 bases between. Per germline, CDR1 LGHDT and CDR2 YNNKEL (reference sequence). The CDR3 loop reads CASSPSAESTDTQYF. In nucleotides, the CDR3 is TGTGCCAGCAGCCCTAGCGCGGAAAGCACAGATACGCAGTATTTT.

The chain carries TRBV7-9 and TRBJ1-1; D ambiguous. The CDR3 sequence is 15 residues long. CDR1 is SEHNR, CDR2 FQNEAQ, per germline (reference sequence). The V end was cut by 0 bases, the J end by 1 base, with 9 bases between. This CDR3 is CASSLASDTNTEAFF. CDR3 DNA sequence: TGTGCCAGCAGCTTAGCATCCGACACGAACACTGAAGCTTTCTTT.

This clone is a singleton in its sample. This chain links TRBV7-9 with TRBJ1-2; D remains ambiguous. Germline V lookup: CDR1 SEHNR, CDR2 FQNEAQ (reference sequence). The CDR3 spans 16 residues. V lost 4 bases and J lost 3, with 18 bases in between. CDR3 sequence: CASSSRGEIMDYGYTF. CDR3 nucleotides: TGTGCCAGCAGCTCCCGTGGTGAGATAATGGACTATGGCTACACCTTC. Full variable domain (outside the CDR3, taken from reference TRBV7-9 and TRBJ1-2): DTGVSQNPRHKITKRGQNVTFRCDPISEHNRLYWYRQTLGQGPEFLTYFQNEAQLEKSRLLSDRFSAERPKGSFSTLEIQRTEQGDSAMYLCASSSRGEIMDYGYTFGSGTRLTVV.

In nucleotides, the CDR3 is TGTGCCAGCAGTGAGGGACAGGGAAGGCAGCCCCAGCATTTT. Amino acids: CASSEGQGRQPQHF. The chain employs TRBV2 and TRBJ1-5; TRBD1 agrees at 9 bases. J lost 7 bases, V lost 3 bases, and 4 bases had no gene match. This CDR3 comprises 14 residues. The germline V gene encodes CDR1 SNHLY and CDR2 FYNNEI.

This chain joins TRBV6-5 and TRBJ2-2; D is perhaps TRBD1 (6 bases). With 0 bases removed from V and 0 bases from J, the gap between germline ends came to 8 bases. Germline CDR1 and CDR2: MNHEY and SVGAGI. This CDR3 contains 16 residues. CDR3: CASSYSGTTNTGELFF. CDR3 DNA: TGTGCCAGCAGTTACTCTGGGACAACGAACACCGGGGAGCTGTTTTTT.

The chain carries TRBV12-3 or TRBV12-4 and TRBJ2-3; D ambiguous. V lost 6 bases and J 7 bases, leaving 8 bases between the germline ends. This CDR3 is 11 amino acids long. The CDR3 nucleotides are TGTGCCAGCAGCCCCTCTTATACGCAGTATTTT. Protein sequence: CASSPSYTQYF.

This clone occurred once. V gene TRBV4-3 combines with J gene TRBJ2-5; TRBD2 agrees at 11 bases. V lost 1 base to trimming and J lost 14 bases; unmatched junction nucleotides: 9. Germline V lookup: CDR1 LGHNA, CDR2 YSLEER. This CDR3 has 14 residues. The chain's CDR3 is CASSQVTSGAVRYF. The CDR3 bases are TGCGCCAGCAGCCAAGTGACTAGCGGGGCCGTCCGCTACTTC.

This chain connects TRBV28 to TRBJ1-5; TRBD1 matches 7 bases. Germline trimming cut 5 bases from V and 5 bases from J; bases unmatched to any gene: 3. This CDR3 has 13 amino acids. Germline CDR1 MDHEN, CDR2 SYDVKM. The CDR3 bases are TGTGCCAGCAGTCCGACAGGGCATCAGCCCCAGCATTTT. As protein: CASSPTGHQPQHF.

V usage is TRBV27 and J usage is TRBJ2-7; possible D gene TRBD2, 6 bases. V was shortened by 7 bases and J by 4 bases, with 23 bases between the two germline ends. This CDR3 contains 16 residues. Germline values: CDR1 MNHEY, CDR2 SMNVEV (reference sequence). This CDR3 is CASTSRWGGVGYEQYF. CDR3 bases: TGTGCCAGCACTTCCCGGTGGGGCGGGGTCGGGTACGAGCAGTACTTC.

This clone was detected once. An end of the junction differs from the germline gene, which may be a read error. The chain has TRBV5-1 and TRBJ1-2; D possibly corresponds to TRBD1 (5 bases). The CDR3 extends over 14 amino acids. Germline V gene sequence: CDR1 SGHRS, CDR2 YFSETQ. CDR3 residues: CASSLEGAPDGYTF. CDR3 nucleotides: TGTGCCAGCAGCTTGGAAGGGGCGCCTGATGGCTACACCTTC.

This clone came up a few times. The chain couples TRBV7-9 to TRBJ1-4, with TRBD1 matching 7 bases. This CDR3 contains 13 residues. Per germline, CDR1 SEHNR and CDR2 FQNEAQ (reference sequence). The V and J ends lost 5 bases and 10 bases, in that order; junction bases with no gene match: 7. The CDR3 DNA follows: TGTGCCAGCAGCCACGGACAGGCTGTAAAACTGTTTTTT. This codes for CASSHGQAVKLFF.

The CDR3: CSASTSGRGIGQFF. In DNA, the CDR3 is TGCAGTGCTAGTACAAGCGGGAGGGGAATCGGGCAGTTCTTC. The chain couples TRBV20-1 to TRBJ2-1; 10 nucleotides match TRBD2. The length of the CDR3 is 14 residues. Looked up from germline, CDR1 is DFQATT and CDR2 is SNEGSKA (reference sequence). After removal of 3 bases from V and 12 bases from J, the junction contained 11 bases not matched to a gene.

The rearrangement joins TRBV18 to TRBJ1-1; 7 bases agree with TRBD1. The CDR3 runs 15 residues. Germline CDR1 KGHSH, CDR2 LQKENI. V lost 6 bases to trimming and J lost 4 bases; unmatched junction nucleotides: 11. The CDR3 nucleotides are TGTGCCAGCTCGCCAGACAGGGCTTGGGGCACTGAAGCTTTCTTT. Translation: CASSPDRAWGTEAFF.

J is TRBJ2-1 and V is TRBV4-3; 10 bases match TRBD1. The CDR3 contains 17 residues. The V gene's germline CDR1 is LGHNA and CDR2 YSLEER. Losses at the gene ends were 0 bases for V and 4 bases for J; bases not matched to a gene: 6. CDR3 protein: CASSQDLGQGTYNEQFF. Written as DNA, the CDR3 is TGCGCCAGCAGCCAAGATCTGGGACAGGGGACTTACAATGAGCAGTTCTTC.

The rearrangement joins TRBV5-5 to TRBJ1-1; D not certain. Germline CDR1 is SGHKS and CDR2 is YYEKEE (reference sequence). This CDR3 is built from 15 residues. Deletions cut 2 bases from V and 0 bases from J, with 11 bases between. CDR3 nucleotide sequence: TGTGCCAGCAGCTTAATAGCGGGCATGAACACTGAAGCTTTCTTT. This codes for CASSLIAGMNTEAFF.